Shown below are 6 T cell receptor beta chains from a single sample sequenced in a study of CD8 T cells in ankylosing spondylitis (TCRdb year 2017). Receptor amplification or capture employed 5' RACE. Reads for this sample came from an Illumina HiSeq 2500. TCRdb itself trimmed the public reads at Q25 with fastp, ran MiXCR and retained productive beta chains. Entries are consolidated by CDR3 protein sequence, retaining the most common genes and DNA. Recorded for this sample are 150,000 to 200,000 distinct CDR3 sequences; more than 9% of them occurred a single time. The ten largest account for about 29% of the sample. The sequencing input was blood, either unsorted or a sorted T cell fraction (not recorded which). The receptor source for this set is a male donor with ankylosing spondylitis or in good health (not recorded which).

This clonotype turned up a few times. The junction departs from germline at one end; a sequencing error may be responsible. The chain couples TRBV15 to TRBJ2-7; 14 nucleotides match TRBD2. This CDR3 comprises 15 residues. Germline V gene data show CDR1 as LNHNV and CDR2 as YYDKDF (reference sequence). The DNA of the CDR3 is TGTGCCACCAGCAGACCACCCGGGACTAGCGGGGGAAAGTTCTTC. The encoded protein is CATSRPPGTSGGKFF.

This clonotype was seen many times. The genes are TRBV9 and TRBJ2-3, with 15 positions matching TRBD2. V was clipped by 7 bases and J by 9 bases; unmatched bases: 6. CDR3 size: 14 residues. Per germline, CDR1 SGDLS and CDR2 YYNGEE. CDR3 in amino acids: CASGRTSGGATQYF. CDR3 sequence (DNA): TGTGCCAGCGGTAGGACTAGCGGGGGGGCAACGCAGTATTTT.

This clonotype was recorded at least ten times. The chain recombines TRBV14 with TRBJ2-3; 9 nucleotides align to TRBD2. Per the germline V gene, CDR1 is SGHDN and CDR2 is FVKESK. J gave up 2 bases and V 4 bases, and 7 bases lay outside the gene matches. This CDR3 has 16 amino acids. CDR3 nucleotides: TGTGCCAGCAGCCCATATAGCGGGGGAAACACAGATACGCAGTATTTT. This encodes CASSPYSGGNTDTQYF.

This clonotype was seen many times. The chain carries TRBV5-1 and TRBJ1-1, with unresolved D. The V and J ends lost 0 bases and 3 bases respectively, with 6 bases between them. The CDR3 covers 13 residues. Germline CDR1 SGHRS, CDR2 YFSETQ. The CDR3 protein is CASSLVGDTEAFF. CDR3 nucleotides: TGCGCCAGCAGCTTGGTGGGAGACACTGAAGCTTTCTTT.

Many counts were recorded for this clonotype. The gene calls are TRBV10-2 and TRBJ2-2, with 8 bases identical to TRBD2. Per the germline V gene, CDR1 is WSHSY and CDR2 is SAAADI. There are 16 residues in the CDR3. V lost 1 base and J lost 4; bases outside the gene matches: 5. The CDR3 spells CASSEWSGRSTGELFF. The CDR3 nucleotides are TGCGCCAGCAGTGAGTGGAGCGGGAGAAGCACCGGGGAGCTGTTTTTT.

The chain couples TRBV14 to TRBJ2-1; no clear D. The germline V gene encodes CDR1 SGHDN and CDR2 FVKESK. There are 14 residues in the CDR3. V was shortened by 1 base and J by 7 bases, with 11 bases between the two germline ends. CDR3 bases: TGTGCCAGCAGCCAAGCATATAGAGTAAATGAGCAGTTCTTC. Translated, it gives CASSQAYRVNEQFF.